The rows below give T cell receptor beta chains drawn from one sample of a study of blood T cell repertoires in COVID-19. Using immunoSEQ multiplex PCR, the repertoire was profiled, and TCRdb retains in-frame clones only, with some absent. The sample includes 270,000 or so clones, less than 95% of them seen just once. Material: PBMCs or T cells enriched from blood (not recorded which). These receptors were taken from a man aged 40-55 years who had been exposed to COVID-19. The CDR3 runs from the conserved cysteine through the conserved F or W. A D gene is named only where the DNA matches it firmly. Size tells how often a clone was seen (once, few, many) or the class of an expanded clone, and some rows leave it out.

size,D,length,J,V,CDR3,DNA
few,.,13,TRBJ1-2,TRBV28,CASRTRGVHGYTF,TGTGCCAGCAGAACCAGGGGTGTTCATGGCTACACCTTC
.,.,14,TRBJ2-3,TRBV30,CAWSAIATTDTQYF,TGTGCCTGGAGTGCCATAGCGACCACAGATACGCAGTATTTT
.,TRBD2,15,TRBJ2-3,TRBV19,CASSLLAGGTDTQYF,TGTGCCAGTAGTTTACTAGCGGGGGGCACAGATACGCAGTATTTT
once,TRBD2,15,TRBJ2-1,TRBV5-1,CASSFSPSGTTEQFF,TGCGCCAGCAGCTTCTCCCCTAGCGGGACTACTGAGCAGTTCTTC
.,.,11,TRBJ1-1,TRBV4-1,CASSPGGPAFF,TGCGCCAGCAGCCCCGGAGGCCCAGCTTTCTTT
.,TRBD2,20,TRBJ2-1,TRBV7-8,CASSLAHHKTSGRSYNEQFF,TGTGCCAGCAGCTTAGCCCATCATAAAACTAGCGGGAGGTCCTACAATGAGCAGTTCTTC
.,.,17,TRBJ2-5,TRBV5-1,CASSLEGDLRYQETQYF,TGCGCCAGCAGCTTAGAAGGGGATCTGCGGTACCAAGAGACCCAGTACTTC
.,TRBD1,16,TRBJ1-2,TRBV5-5,CASSDKQGGLNYGYTF,TGTGCCAGCAGCGACAAACAGGGGGGATTAAACTATGGCTACACCTTC
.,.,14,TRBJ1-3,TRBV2,CASRDTSSGNTIYF,TGTGCCAGCAGAGACACGAGCTCTGGAAACACCATATATTTT
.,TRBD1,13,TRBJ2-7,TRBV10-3,CAIRGGLSYEQYF,TGTGCCATCAGAGGGGGCTTGTCCTACGAGCAGTACTTC
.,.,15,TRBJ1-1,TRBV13,CASSSRGGATTEAFF,TGTGCCAGCAGTTCCCGGGGGGGAGCGACGACTGAAGCTTTCTTT
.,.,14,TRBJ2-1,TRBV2,CASSGLKELNEQFF,TGTGCCAGCAGTGGACTCAAGGAACTAAATGAGCAGTTCTTC
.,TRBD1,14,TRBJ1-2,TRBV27,CASSPNGQAVGYTF,TGTGCCAGCAGTCCGAACGGACAGGCAGTTGGCTACACCTTC
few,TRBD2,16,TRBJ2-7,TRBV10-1,CASSESGTSGTYEQYF,TGCGCCAGCAGTGAGTCGGGGACTAGCGGAACCTACGAGCAGTACTTC
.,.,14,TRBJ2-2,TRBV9,CASSASGNTGELFF,TGTGCCAGCAGCGCCTCAGGAAACACCGGGGAGCTGTTTTTT
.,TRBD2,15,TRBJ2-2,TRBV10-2,CASSGSGRYTGELFF,TGCGCCAGCAGTGGGAGCGGGAGGTACACCGGGGAGCTGTTTTTT
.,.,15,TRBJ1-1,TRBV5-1,CLSKGSGESDTEAFF,TGCCTTAGCAAGGGGTCAGGGGAAAGTGACACTGAAGCTTTCTTT
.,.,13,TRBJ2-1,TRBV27,CASSDYSYNEQFF,TGTGCCAGCAGTGACTATTCCTACAATGAGCAGTTCTTC
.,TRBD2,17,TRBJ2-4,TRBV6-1,CASSEITGLVAKNIQYF,TGTGCCAGCAGTGAGATTACCGGACTAGTAGCCAAAAACATTCAGTACTTC
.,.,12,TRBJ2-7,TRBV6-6,CASSFGSYEQYF,TGTGCCAGCAGTTTCGGGAGCTACGAGCAGTACTTC
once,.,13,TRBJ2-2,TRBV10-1,CASSVASTGELFF,TGCGCCAGCAGCGTAGCTAGCACCGGGGAGCTGTTTTTT
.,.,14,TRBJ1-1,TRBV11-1,CASSLFSGIPEAFF,TGTGCCAGCAGCTTATTTTCCGGGATACCTGAAGCTTTCTTT
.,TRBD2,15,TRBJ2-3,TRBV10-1,CASSESGLAQDTQYF,TGCGCCAGCAGTGAGTCTGGACTAGCGCAAGATACGCAGTATTTT
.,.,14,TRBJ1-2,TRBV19,CASSIVDSSYGYTF,TGTGCCAGTAGTATAGTTGACAGCTCCTATGGCTACACCTTC
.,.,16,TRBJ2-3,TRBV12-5,CASGLAGTPDPDTQYF,TGTGCTAGTGGTTTGGCCGGGACACCAGACCCAGATACGCAGTATTTT
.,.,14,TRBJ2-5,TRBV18,CASSPRGGGETQYF,TGTGCCAGCTCACCGAGGGGGGGAGGAGAGACCCAGTACTTC
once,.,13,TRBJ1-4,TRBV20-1,CSASFRGNEKLFF,TGCAGTGCTAGTTTTCGGGGAAATGAAAAACTGTTTTTT
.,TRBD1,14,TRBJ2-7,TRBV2,CASKPDRDTYEQYF,TGTGCCAGCAAACCGGACAGGGATACCTACGAGCAGTACTTC
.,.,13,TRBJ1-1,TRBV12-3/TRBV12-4,CASSPGRETEAFF,TGTGCCAGCAGTCCCGGACGGGAGACTGAAGCTTTCTTT
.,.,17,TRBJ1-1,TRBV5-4,CASSQGRFSGGRAEAFF,TGTGCCAGCAGCCAAGGGAGGTTTTCAGGTGGACGCGCTGAAGCTTTCTTT
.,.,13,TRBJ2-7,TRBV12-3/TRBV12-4,CASSTRTAYEQYF,TGTGCCAGCAGTACCCGGACAGCCTACGAGCAGTACTTC
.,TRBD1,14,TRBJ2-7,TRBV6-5,CASSVDRVYYEQYF,TGTGCCAGCAGCGTCGACAGGGTTTACTACGAGCAGTACTTC
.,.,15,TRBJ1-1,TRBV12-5,CASGLKPSQDTEAFF,TGTGCTAGTGGTTTAAAACCGAGCCAGGACACTGAAGCTTTCTTT
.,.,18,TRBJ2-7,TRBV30,CAWSPFPPLRRASYEQYF,TGTGCCTGGAGTCCCTTTCCCCCATTGCGGAGGGCCTCCTACGAGCAGTACTTC
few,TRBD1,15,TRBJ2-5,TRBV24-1,CATSERTGGRETQYF,TGTGCCACCAGTGAACGGACAGGGGGCAGGGAGACCCAGTACTTC
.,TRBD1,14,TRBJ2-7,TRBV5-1,CASSPGTVLYEQYF,TGCGCCAGCAGCCCCGGGACAGTACTCTACGAGCAGTACTTC
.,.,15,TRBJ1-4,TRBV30,CAWSGGVGTSEKLFF,TGTGCCTGGAGTGGTGGAGTCGGAACATCTGAAAAACTGTTTTTT
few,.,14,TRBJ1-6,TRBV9,CASSVQGNNSPLHF,TGTGCCAGCAGCGTACAGGGGAATAATTCACCCCTCCACTTT
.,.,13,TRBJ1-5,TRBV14,CASSQSGSQPQHF,TGTGCCAGCAGCCAGTCAGGGTCCCAGCCCCAGCATTTT
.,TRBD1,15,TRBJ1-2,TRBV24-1,CATSGGQGTNYGYTF,TGTGCCACCAGTGGAGGACAGGGAACTAACTATGGCTACACCTTC
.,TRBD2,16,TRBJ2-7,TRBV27,CASTPSGLAGNYEQYF,TGTGCCAGCACCCCTTCGGGACTAGCGGGGAACTACGAGCAGTACTTC
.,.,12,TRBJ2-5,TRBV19,CASSGSWETQYF,TGTGCCAGTAGCGGGAGTTGGGAGACCCAGTACTTC
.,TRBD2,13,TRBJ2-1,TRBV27,CASSRGLNNEQFF,TGTGCCAGCAGTAGGGGACTAAACAATGAGCAGTTCTTC
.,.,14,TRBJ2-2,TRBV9,CASSVLGNTGELFF,TGTGCCAGCAGCGTTCTCGGGAACACCGGGGAGCTGTTTTTT
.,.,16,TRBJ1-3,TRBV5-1,CASSSGQFNSGNTIYF,TGCGCCAGCAGCTCGGGACAATTCAACTCTGGAAACACCATATATTTT
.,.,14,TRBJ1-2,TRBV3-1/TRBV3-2,CASSHLGQYYGYTF,TGTGCCAGCAGCCACCTAGGCCAGTACTATGGCTACACCTTC
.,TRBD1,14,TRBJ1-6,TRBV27,CATSQTGGNSPLHF,TGTGCCACCTCTCAGACAGGGGGGAATTCACCCCTCCACTTT
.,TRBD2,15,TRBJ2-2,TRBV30,CAWSVGLVVTGELFF,TGTGCCTGGAGTGTGGGACTAGTCGTCACCGGGGAGCTGTTTTTT
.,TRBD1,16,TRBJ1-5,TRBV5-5,CASSLGPGGEIQPQHF,TGTGCCAGCAGCTTAGGGCCAGGGGGCGAAATTCAGCCCCAGCATTTT